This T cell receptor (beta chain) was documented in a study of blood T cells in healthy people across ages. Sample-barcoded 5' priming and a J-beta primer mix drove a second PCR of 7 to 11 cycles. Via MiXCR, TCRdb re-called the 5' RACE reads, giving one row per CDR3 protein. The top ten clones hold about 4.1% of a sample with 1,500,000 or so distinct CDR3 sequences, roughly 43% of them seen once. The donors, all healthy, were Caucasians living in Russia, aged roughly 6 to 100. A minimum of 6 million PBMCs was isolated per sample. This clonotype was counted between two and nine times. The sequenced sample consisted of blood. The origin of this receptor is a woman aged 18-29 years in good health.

CDR3 coding DNA: TGTGCCAGCCAGGACAGGGCGTCAGGTGGAGGCTACACCTTC. It yields the protein CASQDRASGGGYTF. J is TRBJ1-2 and V is TRBV5-4; TRBD1 aligns across 8 bases. V dropped 7 bases and J dropped 8; count of bases not matched to a gene: 13. The CDR3 contains 14 residues. Looked up from germline, CDR1 is SGHNT and CDR2 is YYREEE (reference sequence).